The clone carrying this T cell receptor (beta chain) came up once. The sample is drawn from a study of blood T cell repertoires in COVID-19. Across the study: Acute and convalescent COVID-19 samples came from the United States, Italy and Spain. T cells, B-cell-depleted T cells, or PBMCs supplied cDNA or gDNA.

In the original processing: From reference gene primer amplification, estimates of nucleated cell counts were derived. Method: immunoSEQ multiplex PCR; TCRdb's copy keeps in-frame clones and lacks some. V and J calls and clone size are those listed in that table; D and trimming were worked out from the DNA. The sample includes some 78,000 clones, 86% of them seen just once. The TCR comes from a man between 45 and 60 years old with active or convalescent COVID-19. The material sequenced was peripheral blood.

CDR3 DNA: TGTGCCAGCAGCTTAGCTCCCAGCGGGAGTTACAATGAGCAGTTCTTC. Residues: CASSLAPSGSYNEQFF. This chain links TRBV11-3 with TRBJ2-1, with 8 bases lining up with TRBD2. The CDR3 spans 16 residues. Germline V gene sequence: CDR1 SGHNT, CDR2 YENEEA. The V segment lost 1 base and the J segment 4 bases; nucleotides outside the gene matches: 6.